This T cell receptor (beta chain) was retrieved from a study of early T cells in non-severe SARS-CoV-2 infection (dated by TCRdb to about 2021). Turning to the overall study: Because TCR sequencing relied on bulk RNA taken from unsorted whole blood, pairing of alpha and beta chains was not possible. Results the study describes overall, beyond this receptor: Matching against VDJdb was skewed toward anti-spike CD8 responses, likely underestimated virus-specific expansions, and missed private and CD4 specificities.

This clonotype was detected a few times. Its specific antigen is unknown. Base-call qualities are not available, and no considerably larger clone is one nucleotide away. This was a case-control study nested in a cohort of healthcare workers in London, UK, who had nasopharyngeal swab PCR tests and blood samples taken every week. Healthcare workers were recruited between 23 and 31 March 2020, during the week of the UK lockdown, and were followed weekly for up to about 16 weeks. Trimming leaves V shorter by 3 bases and J shorter by 3 bases, with the junction holding 13 bases beyond the gene matches. From its cysteine to its phenylalanine, the CDR3 spans 19 amino acids. The DNA shown is the 57-base CDR3, in frame from base 1. The germline V gene supplies CDR1 MGHRA and CDR2 YSYEKL. The library was produced with 5' RACE. The data were produced on a NextSeq 500. To correct for sequencing error and PCR bias, the TCR library protocol tagged individual cDNA molecules with unique molecular identifiers. Both TCR alpha and beta chains were sequenced, and tight co-correlation was observed between alpha and beta sequence abundances in each sample. Turning to the authors' computational methods: V gene, J gene and CDR3 annotation of TCR sequences was performed with Decombinator V4. Expanded TCRs were defined as changing significantly between any two time points under a Poisson model with p below 0.0001. TCR abundances were normalised to the total number of TCRs sequenced per sample and were expressed as counts per million. MAIT TCRs were defined by TRAV1-2 paired with TRAJ12, TRAJ20 or TRAJ33, and iNKT TCRs by TRAV10 paired with TRAJ18. VDJdb, accessed on 1 November 2021, was searched for TCRs annotated for CMV, EBV and SARS-CoV-2, and TCRs annotated for more than one antigen were excluded. The raw public data were reprocessed by TCRdb itself: fastp quality trimming at Q25, MiXCR clonotype calling, in-frame beta chains only. One record per CDR3 amino acid sequence lists the most common genes and DNA. The V and J calls, along with clone size, are taken from TCRdb and not from the paper's own processing. The sample has just over 95,000 distinct CDR3 sequences on record, approximately 9.9% of them singletons. The ten most abundant clones make up around 5.4% of the sample.

The sequenced sample consisted of whole blood. The sequence links TRBV4-1 to TRBJ2-1; TRBD2 agrees with 11 junctional bases. The receptor comes from an adult who was a healthcare worker with PCR-confirmed SARS-CoV-2 infection or an uninfected control (not recorded which). For the CDR3, the sequence is CASSQYWGPGLADYNEQFF. DNA sequence: TGCGCCAGCAGCCAGTATTGGGGTCCGGGACTAGCGGACTACAATGAGCAGTTCTTC.